The rows below give T cell receptor beta chains drawn from one sample of a study of regulatory T cells in long-lasting Graves disease. Each CDR3 protein gets one entry after TCRdb re-called the multiplex PCR reads with MiXCR. Of around 400,000 distinct CDR3 sequences in the sample, 15% to 18% were seen once. The source material was peripheral blood mononuclear cells (PBMCs), sampled at new diagnosis, from a patient treated with antithyroid drugs. The receptors here all came from a female donor with Graves disease. Each CDR3 is given with its conserved first and last residue. Fields, in order: CDR3 protein, CDR3 DNA, V gene, D gene, J gene, clone size. D genes are given only for firm matches. Rows may omit the clone size; those that give it use once, few, many or a size class.

cdr3_aa: CASTPWRGYEKLFF
cdr3_nt: TGTGCCAGTACCCCCTGGAGGGGCTATGAAAAACTGTTTTTT
v_call: TRBV19
d_call: .
j_call: TRBJ1-4
clone_size: .

cdr3_aa: CASSPRGTLLYEQYF
cdr3_nt: TGTGCCAGCAGTCCCCGGGGCACGCTCCTCTACGAGCAGTACTTC
v_call: TRBV28
d_call: .
j_call: TRBJ2-7
clone_size: many

cdr3_aa: CASSHRDYTNEKLFF
cdr3_nt: TGTGCCAGCAGCCACCGGGACTATACTAATGAAAAACTGTTTTTT
v_call: TRBV3-1
d_call: .
j_call: TRBJ1-4
clone_size: many

cdr3_aa: CASSQRTRGRFYTDTQYF
cdr3_nt: TGTGCCAGCAGCCAGAGGACTCGAGGGCGCTTCTACACAGATACGCAGTATTTT
v_call: TRBV3-1
d_call: .
j_call: TRBJ2-3
clone_size: .

cdr3_aa: CATSEASGTHQTQYF
cdr3_nt: TGTGCCACCAGTGAGGCATCCGGGACCCATCAGACCCAGTACTTC
v_call: TRBV24-1
d_call: .
j_call: TRBJ2-5
clone_size: .

cdr3_aa: CASRTWGGNEQFF
cdr3_nt: TGTGCCAGTCGGACGTGGGGAGGCAATGAGCAGTTCTTC
v_call: TRBV12-3/TRBV12-4
d_call: .
j_call: TRBJ2-1
clone_size: .

cdr3_aa: CSARDTGLLDTEAFF
cdr3_nt: TGCAGTGCTAGAGATACAGGGCTTTTGGACACTGAAGCTTTCTTT
v_call: TRBV20-1
d_call: .
j_call: TRBJ1-1
clone_size: many

cdr3_aa: CASESSSYNEQFF
cdr3_nt: TGTGCCAGCGAATCTAGCTCCTACAATGAGCAGTTCTTC
v_call: TRBV2
d_call: .
j_call: TRBJ2-1
clone_size: many

cdr3_aa: CASSFGQGSPYGYTF
cdr3_nt: TGTGCCAGCAGCTTCGGACAGGGGAGTCCCTATGGCTACACCTTC
v_call: TRBV7-9
d_call: TRBD1
j_call: TRBJ1-2
clone_size: .

cdr3_aa: CSVGGQNTEAFF
cdr3_nt: TGCAGCGTTGGGGGGCAGAACACTGAAGCTTTCTTT
v_call: TRBV29-1
d_call: .
j_call: TRBJ1-1
clone_size: many

cdr3_aa: CASSLPLGLDTVTQYF
cdr3_nt: TGTGCCAGCAGCTTGCCTTTGGGACTAGACACCGTGACCCAGTACTTC
v_call: TRBV7-9
d_call: TRBD2
j_call: TRBJ2-5
clone_size: many

cdr3_aa: CASSQSRGTGSYEQYF
cdr3_nt: TGTGCCAGCAGCCAGAGCCGCGGGACAGGGTCGTACGAGCAGTACTTC
v_call: TRBV7-9
d_call: TRBD1
j_call: TRBJ2-7
clone_size: .

cdr3_aa: CASSQDRDGYSNQPQHF
cdr3_nt: TGCGCCAGCAGCCAAGATCGAGACGGTTATAGCAATCAGCCCCAGCATTTT
v_call: TRBV4-3
d_call: .
j_call: TRBJ1-5
clone_size: many

cdr3_aa: CSARDRTSGSDKNIQYF
cdr3_nt: TGCAGTGCTAGAGATAGGACTAGCGGTTCGGACAAAAACATTCAGTACTTC
v_call: TRBV20-1
d_call: TRBD2
j_call: TRBJ2-4
clone_size: .

cdr3_aa: CSAAGGHRETQYF
cdr3_nt: TGCAGTGCGGCGGGAGGGCACCGGGAGACCCAGTACTTC
v_call: TRBV20-1
d_call: TRBD2
j_call: TRBJ2-5
clone_size: .

cdr3_aa: CASSPIPLDTQYF
cdr3_nt: TGTGCCAGCAGTCCGATCCCACTTGATACGCAGTATTTT
v_call: TRBV6-1
d_call: .
j_call: TRBJ2-3
clone_size: many

cdr3_aa: CSASGSGNTGELFF
cdr3_nt: TGCAGTGCTAGCGGGAGTGGGAACACCGGGGAGCTGTTTTTT
v_call: TRBV20-1
d_call: .
j_call: TRBJ2-2
clone_size: few

cdr3_aa: CASSVGGPGDTGELFF
cdr3_nt: TGTGCCAGCAGCGTAGGGGGGCCAGGGGACACCGGGGAGCTGTTTTTT
v_call: TRBV9
d_call: .
j_call: TRBJ2-2
clone_size: many

cdr3_aa: CSAPDVDHEQYF
cdr3_nt: TGCAGTGCTCCGGACGTGGACCACGAGCAGTACTTC
v_call: TRBV20-1
d_call: .
j_call: TRBJ2-7
clone_size: few